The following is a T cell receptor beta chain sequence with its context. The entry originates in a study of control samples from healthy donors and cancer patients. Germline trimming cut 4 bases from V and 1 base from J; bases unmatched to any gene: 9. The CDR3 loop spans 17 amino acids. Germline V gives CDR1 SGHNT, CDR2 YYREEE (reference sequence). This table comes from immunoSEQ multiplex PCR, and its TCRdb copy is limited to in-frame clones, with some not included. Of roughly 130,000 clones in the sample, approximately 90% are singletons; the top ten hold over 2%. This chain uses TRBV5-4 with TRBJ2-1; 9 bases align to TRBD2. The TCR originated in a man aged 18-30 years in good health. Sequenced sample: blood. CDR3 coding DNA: TGTGCCAGCAGCCCTAGCGGGACCTGGTTATCCTACAATGAGCAGTTCTTC. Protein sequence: CASSPSGTWLSYNEQFF.